What follows describes a single TCR beta chain. This clone was counted between two and nine times. The antigen it binds to is not known. No base quality values were provided; no much bigger clone lies one nucleotide off. The data were obtained in a study of T cell responses to AZD1222 COVID-19 vaccine (TCRdb year 2021). About the investigation overall: A total of 230 to 250 trial participants underwent TCR sequencing, of whom about 200 received two doses of AZD1222 and about 25 received two doses of the MenACWY control vaccine. Trial participants were enrolled by age into 18-55, 56-69 and 70-plus year subgroups, with about 150, 28 and 57 TCR-sequenced participants respectively. General study outcomes and caveats: Reportedly, almost half of the unique spike-specific TCRs recognized epitopes lying outside the regions that are mutated in the B.1.351 and B.1.1.7 variants. In the small 56-69-year group, the increase in depth fell short of significance, most likely because of low power. No day 14 peak-response samples were available, so repertoires were characterized only after the peak T cell response. The whole spike protein was spanned by vaccine-associated CD4 TCRs, and dominant responses were seen in regions 160-218 and 743-854. Participants were mostly white British and included more females than males, and it was suggested by the authors that clonal diversity may have been underestimated. Conclusions about previously exposed vaccinees were limited because only a handful of AZD1222 recipients were SARS-CoV-2 seropositive at baseline. A significant rise in spike-specific TCR breadth and depth was observed after two AZD1222 doses relative to day 0 and relative to MenACWY recipients.

The time point label here, explained by the study, means: about 28 days (+/-7) after the second vaccine dose. AZD1222 recipients with second doses at about 4 weeks or about 12 weeks were pooled, because spike-specific TCR depth and breadth did not differ between schedules. The vaccinee samples were drawn from two UK trials, COV001 and COV002, one of which was a single-blind randomized controlled phase 2/3 trial testing AZD1222 (ChAdOx1 nCoV-19) in healthy adults. For TCRbeta chain sequencing, PBMC samples from trial participants were taken at day 0 and at day 28 after the second dose. From its cysteine to its phenylalanine, the CDR3 spans 17 amino acids. Only the CDR3 part of the read is kept: 51 bases, read in frame from the first base. CDR1 and CDR2, looked up from the germline V gene, are SNHLY and FYNNEI. V and J are trimmed by 0 bases and 3 bases, and the gene matches miss 8 bases of the junction.

The CDR3 regions of human TCRbeta chains were analyzed by immunosequencing. The source study handled its data this way. Repertoire TCRs were matched against a reference library of SARS-CoV-2-specific TCRs generated with the MIRA antigen-specificity platform. Breadth meant the fraction of unique TCRs that were SARS-CoV-2-associated, whereas depth meant the fraction of total T cells that were SARS-CoV-2-associated. Using the MIRA data, each spike-specific TCR was mapped to the spike region that the TCR reacts to and placed in a CD4 or CD8 class. Log10-transformed breadth and depth values were compared by one-way ANOVA with Sidak's multiple comparisons tests. The clones in this table, taken by TCRdb from immuneACCESS, are in-frame only. Not every clone is retained; where verified, under half of the shortfall comes from an unresolved V gene, and the cause of the rest is unknown. The DNA was the basis for D and trimming; V, J and clone size are from that table. This sample lists 150,000 or so clones; around 92% were detected once. The ten most abundant clones make up 3% to 4% of the sample.

The chain couples TRBV2 to TRBJ1-5; TRBD1 matches 7 bases in the middle. Specimen: peripheral blood, collected 28 days after the second AZD1222 dose. The sequence came from an adult who received the AZD1222 COVID-19 vaccine. The sequence in DNA is TGTGCCAGCAGTGAAGCAGGGGGCAACCTTTTCAATCAGCCCCAGCATTTT. Translated, it reads CASSEAGGNLFNQPQHF. Beyond the CDR3, the reference TRBV2 and TRBJ1-5 genes provide the residues; the full variable domain reads: EPEVTQTPSHQVTQMGQEVILRCVPISNHLYFYWYRQILGQKVEFLVSFYNNEISEKSEIFDDQFSVERPDGSNFTLKIRSTKLEDSAMYFCASSEAGGNLFNQPQHFGDGTRLSIL.